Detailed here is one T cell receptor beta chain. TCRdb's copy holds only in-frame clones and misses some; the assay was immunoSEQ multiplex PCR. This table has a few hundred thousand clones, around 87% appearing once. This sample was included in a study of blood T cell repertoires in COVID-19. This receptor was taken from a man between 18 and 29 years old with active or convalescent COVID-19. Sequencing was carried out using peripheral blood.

DNA of the CDR3: TGTGCCAGTAGTGCCCCACTGGAGGGTAAAAAACTGTTTTTT. Translated: CASSAPLEGKKLFF. This sequence joins TRBV19 and TRBJ1-4; D gene unclear. Germline-derived CDR1 and CDR2 are LNHDA and SQIVND (reference sequence). The V gene lost 5 bases and the J gene lost 9 bases, with 16 bases spanning the gap. The CDR3 sequence is 14 residues long. The variable domain in full, completed from reference TRBV19 and TRBJ1-4, reads DGGITQSPKYLFRKEGQNVTLSCEQNLNHDAMYWYRQDPGQGLRLIYYSQIVNDFQKGDIAEGYSVSREKKESFPLTVTSAQKNPTAFYLCASSAPLEGKKLFFGSGTQLSVL.